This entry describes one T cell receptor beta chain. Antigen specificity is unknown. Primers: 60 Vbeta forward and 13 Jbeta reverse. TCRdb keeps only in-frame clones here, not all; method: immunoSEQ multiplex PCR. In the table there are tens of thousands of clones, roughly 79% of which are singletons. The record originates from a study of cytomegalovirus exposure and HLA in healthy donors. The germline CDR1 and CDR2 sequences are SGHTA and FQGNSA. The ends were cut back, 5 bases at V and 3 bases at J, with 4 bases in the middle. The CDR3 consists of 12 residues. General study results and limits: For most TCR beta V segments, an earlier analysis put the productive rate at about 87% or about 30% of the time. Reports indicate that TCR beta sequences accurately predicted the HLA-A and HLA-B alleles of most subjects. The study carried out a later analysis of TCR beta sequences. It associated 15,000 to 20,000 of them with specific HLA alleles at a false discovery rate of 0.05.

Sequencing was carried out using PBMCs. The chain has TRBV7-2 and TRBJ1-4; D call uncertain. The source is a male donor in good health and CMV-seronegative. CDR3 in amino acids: CASSRANEKLFF. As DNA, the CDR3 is TGTGCCAGCAGCCGAGCTAATGAAAAACTGTTTTTT.